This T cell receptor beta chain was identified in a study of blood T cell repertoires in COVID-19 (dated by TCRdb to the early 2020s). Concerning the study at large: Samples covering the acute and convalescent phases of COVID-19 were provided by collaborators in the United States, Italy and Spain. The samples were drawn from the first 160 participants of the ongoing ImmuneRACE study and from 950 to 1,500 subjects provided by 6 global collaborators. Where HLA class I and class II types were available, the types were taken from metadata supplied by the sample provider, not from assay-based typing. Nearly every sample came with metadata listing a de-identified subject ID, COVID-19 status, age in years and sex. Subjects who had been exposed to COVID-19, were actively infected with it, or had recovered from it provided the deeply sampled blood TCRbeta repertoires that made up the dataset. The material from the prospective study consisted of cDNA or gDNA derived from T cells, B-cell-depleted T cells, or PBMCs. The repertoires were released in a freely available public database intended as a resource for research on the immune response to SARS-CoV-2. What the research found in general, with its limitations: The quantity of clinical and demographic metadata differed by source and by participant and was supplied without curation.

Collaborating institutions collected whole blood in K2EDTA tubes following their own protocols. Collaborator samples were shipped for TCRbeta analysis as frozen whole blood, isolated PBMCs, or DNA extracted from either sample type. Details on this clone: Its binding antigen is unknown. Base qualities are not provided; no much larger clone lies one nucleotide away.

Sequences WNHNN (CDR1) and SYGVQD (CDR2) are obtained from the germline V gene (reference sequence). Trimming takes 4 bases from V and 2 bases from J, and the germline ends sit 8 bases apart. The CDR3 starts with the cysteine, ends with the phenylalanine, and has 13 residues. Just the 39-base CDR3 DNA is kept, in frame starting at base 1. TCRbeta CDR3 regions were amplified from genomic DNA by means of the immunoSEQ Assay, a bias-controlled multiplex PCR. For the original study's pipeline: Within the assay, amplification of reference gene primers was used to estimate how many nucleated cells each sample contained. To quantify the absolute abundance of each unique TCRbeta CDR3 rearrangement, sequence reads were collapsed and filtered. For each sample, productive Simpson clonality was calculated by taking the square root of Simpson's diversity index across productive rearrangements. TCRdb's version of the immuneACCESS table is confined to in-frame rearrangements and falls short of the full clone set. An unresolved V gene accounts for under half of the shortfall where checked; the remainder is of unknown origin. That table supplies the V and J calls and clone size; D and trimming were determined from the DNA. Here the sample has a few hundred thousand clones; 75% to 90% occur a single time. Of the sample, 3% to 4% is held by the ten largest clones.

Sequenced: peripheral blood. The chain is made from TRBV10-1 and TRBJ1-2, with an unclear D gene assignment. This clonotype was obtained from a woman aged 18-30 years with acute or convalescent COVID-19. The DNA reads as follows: TGCGCCAGCAGTGTCAAGAGAAACTATGGCTACACCTTC. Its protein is CASSVKRNYGYTF.